The clone carrying this TCR beta chain was picked up one time. Building of the TCR beta libraries involved iRepertoire HTBI primers and Arm-PCR of CDR3 regions. From the multiplex PCR reads, TCRdb called clonotypes with MiXCR, one entry per CDR3 protein. The sample shows hundreds of thousands of distinct CDR3 sequences, 16% of them seen only once. The data derive from a study of regulatory T cells in long-lasting Graves disease. Specified time point: newly diagnosed GD, antithyroid drugs for less than 3 months. RNA isolated from PBMCs was used to make the TCR library. The peripheral blood volume drawn was about 9 milliliters, and it was collected into EDTA tubes. These data also featured in a second study, about T cells in Graves' hyperthyroidism and ophthalmopathy. From that study: The patients, who ranged from 18 to 65 in age, presented with newly diagnosed hyperthyroidism lasting under 2 months.

The origin of this receptor is a man aged 40-50 years with Graves disease. The starting material was peripheral blood mononuclear cells (PBMCs), obtained at new diagnosis, from a patient treated with antithyroid drugs.

The CDR3 DNA reads TGTGCCAGCAGTGAGACCGGGACAGGGGCCTACGAGCAGTACTTC. It translates to CASSETGTGAYEQYF. The chain has TRBV6-1 and TRBJ2-7, with 10 bases identical to TRBD1. V gave up 3 bases and J gave up 2 bases; unmatched junction bases: 4. Germline lookup yields CDR1 MNHNS and CDR2 SASEGT. This CDR3 is 15 amino acids long.